A few counts support the clone carrying this T cell receptor (beta chain). Method: immunoSEQ multiplex PCR; TCRdb's copy keeps in-frame clones and lacks some. The data hold about 51,000 clones, with 85% to 90% observed a single time. The sample belongs to a study of T cell clones after liver transplantation. Sorting of unstimulated PBMCs yielded separate CD3+CD4+ and CD3+CD8+ fractions. Looked up from germline, CDR1 is SGHRS and CDR2 is YFSETQ. V shed 4 bases, J shed 5 bases, and the junction held 6 bases outside the gene matches. The CDR3 is made up of 13 amino acids. This receptor was obtained from a human patient who received a liver transplant. Some T cells may be transferred from the graft donor. The specimen comprised CD8+ T cells from blood, sampled 12 months after liver transplant. The chain carries TRBV5-1 and TRBJ2-7; 7 nucleotides line up with TRBD2. The CDR3 here is CASSPLAGDEQYF. The CDR3 DNA follows: TGCGCCAGCAGCCCCCTTGCGGGAGACGAGCAGTACTTC.